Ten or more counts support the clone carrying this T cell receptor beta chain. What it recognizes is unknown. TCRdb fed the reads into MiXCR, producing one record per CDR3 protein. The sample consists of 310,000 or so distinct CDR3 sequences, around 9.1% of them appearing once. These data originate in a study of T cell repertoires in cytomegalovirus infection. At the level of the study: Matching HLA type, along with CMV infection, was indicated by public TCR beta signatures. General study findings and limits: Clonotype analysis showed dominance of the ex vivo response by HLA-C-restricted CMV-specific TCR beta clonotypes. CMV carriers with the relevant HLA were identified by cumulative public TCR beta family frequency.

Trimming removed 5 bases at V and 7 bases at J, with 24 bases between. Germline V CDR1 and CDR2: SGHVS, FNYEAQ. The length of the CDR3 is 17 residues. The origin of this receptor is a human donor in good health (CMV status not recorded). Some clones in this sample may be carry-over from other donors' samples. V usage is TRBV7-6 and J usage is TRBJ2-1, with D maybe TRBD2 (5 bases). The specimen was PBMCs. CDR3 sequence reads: CASSTLGKAVLGNEQFF. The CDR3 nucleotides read TGTGCCAGCAGCACCCTCGGGAAAGCGGTATTGGGGAATGAGCAGTTCTTC.